This T cell receptor beta chain was sequenced for a study of T-cell memory formation after mild COVID-19. Overall study: Across donors, TCR clusters were largely donor specific. Study outcomes and limitations: For second-wave clones that peaked at day 37, SARS-CoV-2 specificity went unverified. Most CD4+ clones that shrank were in CM and EM, while CD8+ ones turned up in EMRA.

This clonotype was detected only a few times. Antigen: not known. Libraries for TCRalpha and TCRbeta carried sample barcodes and unique molecular identifiers via 5'RACE. TCRdb used MiXCR to reprocess the 5' RACE reads, holding one entry per CDR3 protein. Among a few hundred thousand distinct CDR3 sequences listed, roughly 22% were seen once. The V gene's germline CDR1 is SQVTM and CDR2 ANQGSEA. CDR3 length: 13 amino acids. Between the trimmed V and J ends, which lost 4 bases and 0 bases, there was a span of 9 bases. Specimen: PBMCs or a T cell subset sorted from them (not recorded which). This clonotype was sampled from an adult woman who had mild COVID-19 (a few samples of this study predate the infection). Cell type and time point are not known. V and J are TRBV29-1 and TRBJ2-5; possibly TRBD2 for D (6 bases). The CDR3 region is CSVVAAYQETQYF. The CDR3 DNA follows: TGCAGCGTTGTAGCGGCGTACCAAGAGACCCAGTACTTC.